One and the same sample provided the 25 T cell receptor beta chains below, sequenced in a study of T cell responses to AZD1222 COVID-19 vaccine. Sequencing used immunoSEQ multiplex PCR; TCRdb keeps in-frame clones, though not all of them. The sample lists 90,000 or so clones, approximately 88% occurring once. The source material was peripheral blood, sampled on day 0 of AZD1222 vaccination. These TCRs come from an adult in good health.

V is TRBV12-3 or TRBV12-4 and J is TRBJ1-1, with D perhaps matching TRBD1 (6 bases). This CDR3 is built from 13 residues. The V end lost 3 bases, the J end lost 1 base, and 6 bases lay between the germline ends. In nucleotides, the CDR3 is TGTGCCAGCAGTTTGGGGGCGAACACTGAAGCTTTCTTT. Amino acids: CASSLGANTEAFF.

The CDR3, as DNA: TGTGCCTGGAGTGCCCTACGGGGGGGCCTTTCGCTGTTTTTT. Translation gives CAWSALRGGLSLFF. The genes are TRBV30 and TRBJ2-2; 8 positions match TRBD2. V was pared by 1 base and J by 13 bases, with 11 bases of the junction left unmatched. CDR1 GTSNPN and CDR2 SVGIG come from the germline V gene (reference sequence). CDR3 length: 14 amino acids.

The chain couples TRBV6-1 to TRBJ1-4; D is possibly TRBD1 (5 bases). Per the germline V gene, CDR1 is MNHNS and CDR2 is SASEGT. The germline V and J ends were trimmed by 3 bases and 7 bases, with 12 bases remaining between them. The CDR3 contains 14 residues. DNA for the CDR3: TGTGCCAGCAGTGATGGGGGAAAGGGTGAAAAACTGTTTTTT. Protein: CASSDGGKGEKLFF.

The chain carries TRBV12-3 or TRBV12-4 and TRBJ2-7, with D uncertain. The CDR3 is made up of 11 amino acids. Trimming cost V 5 bases and J 1 base, with 3 bases left between them. The CDR3: CASSASYEQYF. CDR3 nucleotide sequence: TGTGCCAGCAGTGCTTCCTACGAGCAGTACTTC.

The chain couples TRBV5-5 to TRBJ2-5; D is uncertain. Trimming left V 0 bases short and J 4 bases short, with 13 bases between. CDR3 size: 15 residues. The V gene's germline CDR1 is SGHKS and CDR2 YYEKEE (reference sequence). CDR3 nucleotide sequence: TGTGCCAGCAGCTTGGGGGTACAGCCAGCAGAGACCCAGTACTTC. Encoded protein: CASSLGVQPAETQYF. The variable domain in full, completed from reference TRBV5-5 and TRBJ2-5, reads DAGVTQSPTHLIKTRGQQVTLRCSPISGHKSVSWYQQVLGQGPQFIFQYYEKEERGRGNFPDRFSARQFPNYSSELNVNALLLGDSALYLCASSLGVQPAETQYFGPGTRLLVL.

The V gene is TRBV7-8, the J gene TRBJ1-5, with D perhaps TRBD1 (5 bases). Trimming took off 5 bases at V and 0 bases at J, with 11 bases between the two ends. Germline V lookup: CDR1 SGHVS, CDR2 FQNEAQ. CDR3 length: 15 amino acids. CDR3 in amino acids: CASSVRGNSNQPQHF. CDR3 sequence (DNA): TGTGCCAGCAGCGTTAGGGGAAATAGCAATCAGCCCCAGCATTTT.

This chain joins TRBV21-1 and TRBJ1-6. TRBV21-1 counts as a pseudogene. CDR3 length: 14 residues. The CDR3 region is CASSKHEKMAPLHF. The CDR3 bases are TGTGCCAGCAGCAAACATGAGAAGATGGCACCCCTCCACTTT.

This clone was seen a few times. J is TRBJ1-5 and V is TRBV6-2 or TRBV6-3; no definite D call. The length of the CDR3 is 16 residues. Trimming removed 6 bases at V and 3 bases at J, with 18 bases between. Germline CDR1 is MNHEY and CDR2 is SVGEGT. CDR3: CASSPHSGRDNQPQHF. The CDR3 DNA reads as TGTGCCAGCAGCCCCCATTCGGGGAGGGACAATCAGCCCCAGCATTTT.

The chain joins TRBV4-1 to TRBJ1-4; the D is unclear. CDR1 MGHRA and CDR2 YSYEKL come from the germline V gene. This CDR3 spans 15 amino acids. V was pared by 0 bases and J by 3 bases, with 8 bases between. The CDR3: CASSQDGVANEKLFF. CDR3 nucleotides: TGCGCCAGCAGCCAAGACGGGGTTGCTAATGAAAAACTGTTTTTT.

Concerning this clone itself: At one end, the junction sequence differs from germline, possibly due to a read error. The chain combines TRBV5-5 with TRBJ2-7; TRBD1 is a possible D gene (7 bases). Germline V lookup: CDR1 SGHKS, CDR2 YYEKEE (reference sequence). The CDR3 extends over 11 amino acids. The CDR3, as DNA: TGTGCCAGCAGCCTGGGGGGACAGTCGCACTTC. The encoded protein is CASSLGGQSHF.

This clone was counted once. The DNA for the CDR3 is TGTGCCAGCAGCGCGCCCAAGCGGGAGGCATCCTACAATGAGCAGTTCTTC. Its translation: CASSAPKREASYNEQFF. This sequence joins TRBV9 and TRBJ2-1, with 9 positions matching TRBD2. The ends lost 3 bases at V and 1 base at J; junction bases unmatched: 8. This CDR3 is built from 17 residues. Germline V gene sequence: CDR1 SGDLS, CDR2 YYNGEE.

J is TRBJ1-2 and V is TRBV5-4, with unresolved D. Germline-derived CDR1 and CDR2 are SGHNT and YYREEE (reference sequence). This CDR3 is 11 amino acids long. V dropped 1 base and J dropped 10 bases, with 8 bases sitting between them. Written as DNA, the CDR3 is TGTGCCAGCAGCTTGTATGACACCTACACCTTC. Translating gives CASSLYDTYTF.

The CDR3 sequence: CSVAGGGAEQFF. The CDR3 bases are TGCAGCGTTGCGGGCGGGGGGGCAGAGCAGTTCTTC. The rearrangement links TRBV29-1 to TRBJ2-1; 9 bases agree with TRBD2. In germline, CDR1 is SQVTM, CDR2 ANQGSEA. This CDR3 has 12 residues. The V segment lost 4 bases and the J segment 10 bases; nucleotides outside the gene matches: 5.

The gene calls are TRBV29-1 and TRBJ1-4; tentatively, D is TRBD1 (6 bases). The CDR3 is 12 residues long. Trimming cost V 6 bases and J 8 bases, with 13 bases left between them. In germline, CDR1 is SQVTM, CDR2 ANQGSEA. CDR3 nucleotide sequence: TGCAGCGTCGCAGGGGTAGGGGAAAAACTGTTTTTT. This codes for CSVAGVGEKLFF.

The chain carries TRBV7-8 and TRBJ1-3; 7 nucleotides agree with TRBD1. V shed 5 bases, J shed 1 base, and the junction held 2 bases outside the gene matches. CDR3 length equals 14 residues. Germline CDR1 reads SGHVS; CDR2 reads FQNEAQ. CDR3 coding DNA: TGTGCCAGCAGCCCGGACAGGTCTGGAAACACCATATATTTT. The encoded protein is CASSPDRSGNTIYF.

This chain joins TRBV14 and TRBJ2-6; no definite D call. Germline values: CDR1 SGHDN, CDR2 FVKESK. Trimming shortened V by 6 bases and J by 0 bases, and 15 bases separated the two germline ends. The CDR3 runs to 17 residues. The CDR3 DNA sequence: TGTGCCAGCAGTCCTTATAACCCCAGCTCTGGGGCCAACGTCCTGACTTTC. Protein sequence: CASSPYNPSSGANVLTF.

The chain carries TRBV5-1 and TRBJ1-2; D is uncertain. CDR1 is SGHRS, CDR2 YFSETQ, per germline. V was trimmed by 3 bases and J by 8 bases, leaving 8 bases between them. The CDR3 has 11 amino acids. The DNA of the CDR3 is TGCGCCAGCAGCTCCTCCGGGGGCTACACCTTC. Its protein is CASSSSGGYTF.

The chain links TRBV6-5 to TRBJ1-1, with 9 positions matching TRBD1. Looked up from germline, CDR1 is MNHEY and CDR2 is SVGAGI. This CDR3 region has 16 residues. Unmatched junction bases numbered 16, after V lost 3 bases and J lost 11 bases. DNA of the CDR3: TGTGCCAGCAGTTATCTCGGGTACGCAGGACAGGGGATTGCTTTCTTT. It yields the protein CASSYLGYAGQGIAFF.

The chain joins TRBV19 to TRBJ2-7; D tentatively reads TRBD1 or TRBD2 (8 bases each). Looked up from germline, CDR1 is LNHDA and CDR2 is SQIVND (reference sequence). The CDR3 has 15 residues. V was trimmed by 3 bases and J by 2 bases, leaving 14 bases between them. The CDR3, as DNA: TGTGCCAGTAGTATGGCGGGGGGACAGGCCTACGAGCAGTACTTC. Its protein product is CASSMAGGQAYEQYF.

This clone was found a few times. The chain joins TRBV7-9 to TRBJ1-2; a possible D gene is TRBD1 (5 bases). The CDR3 consists of 14 residues. Germline loops: CDR1 SEHNR, CDR2 FQNEAQ (reference sequence). With 2 bases removed from V and 3 bases from J, the gap between germline ends came to 10 bases. CDR3 sequence reads: CASSLRGRDYGYTF. CDR3 nucleotide sequence: TGTGCCAGCAGCTTACGTGGCAGGGACTATGGCTACACCTTC. The whole variable domain, remainder taken from reference TRBV7-9 and TRBJ1-2, is DTGVSQNPRHKITKRGQNVTFRCDPISEHNRLYWYRQTLGQGPEFLTYFQNEAQLEKSRLLSDRFSAERPKGSFSTLEIQRTEQGDSAMYLCASSLRGRDYGYTFGSGTRLTVV.

The chain combines TRBV19 with TRBJ2-1, with 12 positions matching TRBD1. Germline-derived CDR1 and CDR2 are LNHDA and SQIVND (reference sequence). The V and J ends lost 0 bases and 4 bases, in that order; junction bases with no gene match: 4. The CDR3 consists of 17 residues. The CDR3 DNA sequence: TGTGCCAGTAGTATAGAAGGGGGACAGGGGGCGTACAATGAGCAGTTCTTC. Amino acid sequence: CASSIEGGQGAYNEQFF.

The chain employs TRBV25-1 and TRBJ1-6; possibly TRBD1 for D (5 bases). Deletions cut 0 bases from V and 6 bases from J, with 9 bases between. This CDR3 spans 15 amino acids. Germline assignment: CDR1 MGHDK and CDR2 SYGVNS. The DNA of the CDR3 is TGTGCCAGCAGTGAATATGGGGCGGCTAATTCACCCCTCCACTTT. Translating gives CASSEYGAANSPLHF.

This sequence joins TRBV19 and TRBJ2-1; maybe TRBD2 (7 bases). Looked up from germline, CDR1 is LNHDA and CDR2 is SQIVND (reference sequence). This CDR3 has 16 amino acids. Trimming stripped 4 bases from V and 3 bases from J, with 16 bases between. The CDR3 reads CASSTPMGGGYNEQFF. The DNA for the CDR3 is TGTGCCAGTAGTACGCCAATGGGAGGGGGCTACAATGAGCAGTTCTTC.

The V call is TRBV19, the J call TRBJ1-2, with D possibly matching TRBD1 (6 bases). This CDR3 contains 13 residues. V was shortened by 9 bases and J by 3 bases, with 14 bases between the two germline ends. CDR1 is LNHDA, CDR2 SQIVND, per germline (reference sequence). CDR3 sequence reads: CASSRTEHYGYTF. The CDR3, as DNA: TGTGCCAGCAGCCGGACAGAACACTATGGCTACACCTTC.

The genes are TRBV7-2 and TRBJ2-5; no definite D call. Trimming removed 1 base from V and 5 bases from J, with 8 bases in between. Germline loops: CDR1 SGHTA, CDR2 FQGNSA. This CDR3 contains 13 residues. The CDR3 DNA is TGTGCCAGCAGCTTAGGGAAGAGCGAGACCCAGTACTTC. Residues: CASSLGKSETQYF. The variable domain in full, completed from reference TRBV7-2 and TRBJ2-5, reads GAGVSQSPSNKVTEKGKDVELRCDPISGHTALYWYRQSLGQGLEFLIYFQGNSAPDKSGLPSDRFSAERTGGSVSTLTIQRTQQEDSAVYLCASSLGKSETQYFGPGTRLLVL.